This T cell receptor beta chain was observed in a study of shared clonotypes between healthy human individuals. The study, taken as a whole, reports: A reduction in generation probabilities was seen for non-shared clonotypes relative to those shared by all four donors.

This clone occurred a few times. Antigen: not known. The limits of the CDR3 on the DNA are not certain, so only TCRdb's listed CDR3 is given. TCRdb's copy holds only in-frame clones and misses some; the assay was immunoSEQ multiplex PCR. Found here are roughly 2.4 million clones, around 95% of them singletons; the top ten hold around 0.13%. With termini counted, the CDR3 has 20 amino acids. Germline V gene data show CDR1 as LGHNA and CDR2 as YNFKEQ. The J gene is TRBJ1-4, the V gene TRBV4-2; no check of the table's D call, TRBD1, against the DNA was made. The sample consisted of naive CD4+ T cells sorted from blood. Subset: CD45RA+ positively selected. The receptor was isolated from a man aged 18 to 29 in good health. The CDR3 loop reads CASSQGTGTRGHFGDEKLFF.